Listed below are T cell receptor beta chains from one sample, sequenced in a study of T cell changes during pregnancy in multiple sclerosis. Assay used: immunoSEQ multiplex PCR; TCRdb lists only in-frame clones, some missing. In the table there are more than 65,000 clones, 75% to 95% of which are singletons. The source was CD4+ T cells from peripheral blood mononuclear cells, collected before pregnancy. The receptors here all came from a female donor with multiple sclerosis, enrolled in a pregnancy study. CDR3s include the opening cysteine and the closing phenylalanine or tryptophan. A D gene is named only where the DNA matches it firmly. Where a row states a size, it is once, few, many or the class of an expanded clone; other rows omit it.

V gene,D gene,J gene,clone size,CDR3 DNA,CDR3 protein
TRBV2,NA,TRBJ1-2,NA,TGTGCCAGCAGTGAACAGGTCTATGGCTACACCTTC,CASSEQVYGYTF
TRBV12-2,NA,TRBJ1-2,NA,TGTGCAAGTCGCTTAGTAAAAAGGGGTCCTCTAGTAGCTAACTATGGCTACACCTTC,CASRLVKRGPLVANYGYTF
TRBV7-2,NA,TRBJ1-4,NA,TGTGCCAGCAGCTTAGGCAGATCTAATGAAAAACTGTTTTTT,CASSLGRSNEKLFF
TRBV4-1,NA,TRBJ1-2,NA,TGCGCCAGCAGCCCGGACATATCTAACTATGGCTACACCTTC,CASSPDISNYGYTF
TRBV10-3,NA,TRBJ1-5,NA,TGTGCCATCAGTGAGGGTCAGTCAAGCAATCAGCCCCAGCATTTT,CAISEGQSSNQPQHF
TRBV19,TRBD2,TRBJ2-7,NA,TGTGCCAGTAGTATAGCTTCGGGGGGGCATCTTGGCGAGCAGTACTTC,CASSIASGGHLGEQYF
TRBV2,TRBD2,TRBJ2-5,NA,TGTGCCAGCAAAAGGACTAGCGACCAAGAGACCCAGTACTTC,CASKRTSDQETQYF
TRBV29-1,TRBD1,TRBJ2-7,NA,TGCAGCGTCGAAAACCGGGACAGGGAATTAGAGCAGTACTTC,CSVENRDRELEQYF
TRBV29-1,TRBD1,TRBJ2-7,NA,TGCAGCGCTGTACCGGGACAGAACCGCCACGAGCAGTACTTC,CSAVPGQNRHEQYF
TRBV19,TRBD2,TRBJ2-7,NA,TGTGCCAGTAGTATTTCAGTTCCAGCGGGGGGGCCCTACGAGCAGTACTTC,CASSISVPAGGPYEQYF
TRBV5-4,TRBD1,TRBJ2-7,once,TGTGCCAGCAGCTCCGGGACAGCGTCCTCCTACGAGCAGTACTTC,CASSSGTASSYEQYF
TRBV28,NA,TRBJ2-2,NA,TGTGCCAGCAGTAAGGACAGTGCGAACACCGGGGAGCTGTTTTTT,CASSKDSANTGELFF
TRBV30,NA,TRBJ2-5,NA,TGTGCCTGGAAGACTATCCAAGAGACCCAGTACTTC,CAWKTIQETQYF
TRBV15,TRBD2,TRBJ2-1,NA,TGTGCCACCAGCAGAGATCTGGATAGCGGGAGGTTCAATGAGCAGTTCTTC,CATSRDLDSGRFNEQFF
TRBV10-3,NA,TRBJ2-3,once,TGTGCCATCAGGGGCAGTAGCACAGATACGCAGTATTTT,CAIRGSSTDTQYF
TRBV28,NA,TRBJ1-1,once,TGTGCCAGCAGTTTAAAGCACGAAGCTTTCTTT,CASSLKHEAFF
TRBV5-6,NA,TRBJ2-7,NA,TGTGCCAGCAGCTTGGACAGGACGACCTACGAGCAGTACTTC,CASSLDRTTYEQYF
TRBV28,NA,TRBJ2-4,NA,TGTGCCAGCAGTCTCCAGGCAGAACTAGCCAAAAACATTCAGTACTTC,CASSLQAELAKNIQYF
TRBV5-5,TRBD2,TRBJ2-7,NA,TGTGCCAGCAGCTTTCAAGGACTAGCGGGCATCGAGCAGTACTTC,CASSFQGLAGIEQYF
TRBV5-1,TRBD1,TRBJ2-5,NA,TGCGCCAGCAGCGACGGGGACAGGGGAATGGAGACCCAGTACTTC,CASSDGDRGMETQYF
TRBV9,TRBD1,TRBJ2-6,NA,TGTGCCAGCAGCGCCCAATCTTCTACCGGGACAGGTAACTCTGGGGCCAACGTCCTGACTTTC,CASSAQSSTGTGNSGANVLTF
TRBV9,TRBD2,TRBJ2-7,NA,TGTGCCAGCAGCGTAGCTAGCGGGGGGGCCTACGAGCAGTACTTC,CASSVASGGAYEQYF
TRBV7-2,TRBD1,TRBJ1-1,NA,TGTGCCAGCAGCTTAGCTCAACAGGGGTTGATGGCTTTCTTT,CASSLAQQGLMAFF
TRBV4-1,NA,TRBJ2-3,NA,TGCGCCAGCAGCCAAGATCTTGTACTAGTTCGCACAGATACGCAGTATTTT,CASSQDLVLVRTDTQYF
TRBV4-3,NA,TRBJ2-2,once,TGCGCCAGCAGCAAAGAAGGGCAGGGAACCGGGGAGCTGTTTTTT,CASSKEGQGTGELFF
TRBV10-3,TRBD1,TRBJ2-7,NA,TGTGCCATCAGGGGACAGGGGGTTTACGAGCAGTACTTC,CAIRGQGVYEQYF
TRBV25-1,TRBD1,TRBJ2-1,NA,TGTGCCAGCAGTGAAATGGGACAGGGAAAGAATGAGCAGTTCTTC,CASSEMGQGKNEQFF
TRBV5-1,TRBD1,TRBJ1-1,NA,TGCGCCAGCAGCCCCGACAGGGGACGAACAACTGAAGCTTTCTTT,CASSPDRGRTTEAFF
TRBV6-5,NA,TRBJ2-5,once,TGTGCCAGCAGTTACTCGGGGCTAGGGCAAGAGACCCAGTACTTC,CASSYSGLGQETQYF
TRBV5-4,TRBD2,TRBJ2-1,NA,TGTGCCAGCAGCCCTAGGACTAGCGGGGAACCCACGTTGGAGTTCTTC,CASSPRTSGEPTLEFF
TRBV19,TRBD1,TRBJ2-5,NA,TGTGCCAGTAGTCTTGGGACAGGGCGGGAGACCCAGTACTTC,CASSLGTGRETQYF
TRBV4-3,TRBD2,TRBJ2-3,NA,TGCGCCAGCAGCCGTAGCGGGGGGGCCACAGATACGCAGTATTTT,CASSRSGGATDTQYF
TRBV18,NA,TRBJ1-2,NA,TGTGCCAGCTCCCTCGGCTCCGGACGGGAAGGCTACACCTTC,CASSLGSGREGYTF
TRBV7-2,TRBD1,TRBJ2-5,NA,TGTGCCAGCAGCTTCGGACAGGGGGCAGAGACCCAGTACTTC,CASSFGQGAETQYF
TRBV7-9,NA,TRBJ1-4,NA,TGTGCCAGCAGATTCGGAGCTAATGAAAAACTGTTTTTT,CASRFGANEKLFF
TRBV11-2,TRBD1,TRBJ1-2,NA,TGTGCCAGCAGCTTACGGGACAGGGGGCTTTTTCACACCTTC,CASSLRDRGLFHTF
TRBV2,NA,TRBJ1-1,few,TGTGCCAGCAGTGATGATACGACAGAAGCTTTCTTT,CASSDDTTEAFF
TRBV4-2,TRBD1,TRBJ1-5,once,TGTGCCAGCAGACAGGGGGTCGATCAGCCCCAGCATTTT,CASRQGVDQPQHF
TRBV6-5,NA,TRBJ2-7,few,TGTGCCAGCAGTTCCTCAGTCGGGACAATCTCCTACGAGCAGTACTTC,CASSSSVGTISYEQYF
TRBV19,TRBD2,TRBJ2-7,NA,TGTGCCAGCAGAACTAGCGGGGGGTCCTACGAGCAGTACTTC,CASRTSGGSYEQYF
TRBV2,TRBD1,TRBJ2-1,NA,TGTGCCAGCAGTGAATCCGGGGACAGGGTAGCTGAGCAGTTCTTC,CASSESGDRVAEQFF
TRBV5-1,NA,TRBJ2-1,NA,TGCGCCAGCAGCTTGTTACAGGGTGGTGAGCAGTTCTTC,CASSLLQGGEQFF
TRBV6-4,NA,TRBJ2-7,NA,TGTGCCAGCCCTTACTCCCACTCCTACGAGCAGTACTTC,CASPYSHSYEQYF
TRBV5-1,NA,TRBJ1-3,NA,TGCGCCAGCAGCCCCACTACAGGGCCCTCTGGAAACACCATATATTTT,CASSPTTGPSGNTIYF
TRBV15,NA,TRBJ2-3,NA,TGTGCCACCAGCCCTTGGACTAGCACAGATACGCAGTATTTT,CATSPWTSTDTQYF